The 16 T cell receptor beta chains in this list originate from one sample, sequenced in a study of glioma-infiltrating T cells. Amplification of TCR alpha and beta CDR3 regions from RNA used iRepertoire nested multiplex PCR. TCRdb reprocessed the multiplex PCR reads via MiXCR and lists one record per CDR3 protein. The sample records 170,000 or so distinct CDR3 sequences, about 46% being singletons. The sample taken for sequencing was glioma tissue, nonneoplastic brain tissue, or PBMCs (not recorded which). The source of these receptors is a human donor with low-grade glioma or glioblastoma, undergoing nonglioma brain surgery, or in good health (not recorded which).

A few counts support this clonotype. This chain connects TRBV2 to TRBJ2-1; 8 nucleotides line up with TRBD2. With 6 bases clipped from V and 12 bases from J, the junction kept 16 bases outside the gene matches. This CDR3 spans 15 amino acids. The germline V gene has CDR1 SNHLY and CDR2 FYNNEI. The CDR3 is CASSLLAGAYIGQFF. The CDR3 nucleotides are TGTGCCAGCAGCCTCCTAGCGGGCGCATACATAGGGCAGTTCTTC.

This clonotype was counted many times. The chain recombines TRBV6-6 with TRBJ2-3; 15 positions match TRBD2. The CDR3 runs 18 residues. CDR1 and CDR2 (germline): MNHNY, SVGAGI (reference sequence). V lost 2 bases and J lost 4; bases outside the gene matches: 7. The DNA of the CDR3 is TGTGCCAGCAGTTACGGGGGACTAGCGGGAGGAAGGCCAGATACGCAGTATTTT. As protein: CASSYGGLAGGRPDTQYF.

About this clonotype itself: One end of the junction does not line up with germline, which may come from a read error. V and J are TRBV7-2 and TRBJ2-7, with 7 nucleotides matching TRBD2. The germline gives CDR1 SGHTA, CDR2 FQGNSA. CDR3 length equals 13 residues. CDR3 DNA sequence: TGTGCCAGCAGCTCGAGCGGGGACTACCAGCAGTACTTC. It encodes CASSSSGDYQQYF. Full variable domain (rest looked up from reference TRBV7-2 and TRBJ2-7): GAGVSQSPSNKVTEKGKDVELRCDPISGHTALYWYRQSLGQGLEFLIYFQGNSAPDKSGLPSDRFSAERTGGSVSTLTIQRTQQEDSAVYLCASSSSGDYQQYFGPGTRLTVT.

This clonotype was recorded at least ten times. CDR3 amino acids: CASSFLQDTEAFF. The CDR3 DNA is TGTGCCAGCAGTTTTCTTCAGGACACTGAAGCTTTCTTT. The rearrangement links TRBV28 to TRBJ1-1; D ambiguous. The V gene's germline CDR1 is MDHEN and CDR2 SYDVKM. Trimming took 3 bases from V and 3 from J, leaving 8 bases between them. CDR3 size: 13 residues.

This chain connects TRBV4-1 to TRBJ1-2; 10 positions match TRBD1. The CDR3 runs to 16 residues. Germline V CDR1 and CDR2: MGHRA, YSYEKL. The J segment lost 4 bases and the V segment lost 3 bases, leaving 8 bases of the junction unmatched. This chain's CDR3 is CASSQDGQGGTYGYTF. Here the CDR3 DNA reads TGCGCCAGCAGCCAGGACGGACAGGGGGGGACCTATGGCTACACCTTC.

On this clonotype itself: A read error may produce the germline difference seen at one junction end. The rearrangement uses TRBV18 and TRBJ2-1; TRBD2 matches at 7 bases. This CDR3 contains 19 residues. From germline, CDR1 is KGHSH and CDR2 LQKENI. The CDR3 region is CASSPRLEGGNNPYNEKFF. CDR3 coding DNA: TGTGCCAGCTCACCTAGACTAGAGGGAGGGAATAACCCATACAATGAGAAGTTCTTC.

This clonotype was recorded many times. This chain uses TRBV7-9 with TRBJ2-1; D is uncertain. V was shortened by 0 bases and J by 8 bases, with 5 bases between the two germline ends. Germline CDR1 SEHNR, CDR2 FQNEAQ (reference sequence). This CDR3 contains 12 residues. CDR3 nucleotide sequence: TGTGCCAGCAGCTTAGCTCTGGATGAGCAGTTCTTC. This encodes CASSLALDEQFF.

There are many counts of this clonotype. The V call is TRBV27, the J call TRBJ2-1; D is undetermined. V was pared by 7 bases and J by 2 bases, with 15 bases between. Germline lookup yields CDR1 MNHEY and CDR2 SMNVEV (reference sequence). CDR3 size: 15 residues. The CDR3 here is CASTPVGSAYNEQFF. DNA of the CDR3: TGTGCCAGCACCCCTGTGGGTTCCGCCTACAATGAGCAGTTCTTC.

About this clonotype: A clone one base away is much larger, so this may be a read error. The V and J genes are TRBV12-3 or TRBV12-4 and TRBJ2-1; a weak D match, TRBD2 (6 bases). CDR3 length: 15 residues. CDR3 region: CASSRTGGSYNEEFF. As DNA, the CDR3 is TGTGCCAGCAGTCGGACCGGGGGTTCCTACAATGAGGAGTTCTTC.

A word on this clonotype: A much larger clone differs from this one at a single base, so this may be a read error. This rearrangement joins TRBV7-9 to TRBJ1-1; D unresolved. Trimming shortened V by 3 bases and J by 6 bases, and 11 bases separated the two germline ends. The CDR3 totals 13 residues. CDR1 is SEHNR and CDR2 is FQNEAQ in the germline V gene (reference sequence). The CDR3 is CASSFVRDAEAFF. CDR3 coding DNA: TGTGCCAGCAGCTTTGTACGAGACGCTGAAGCTTTCTTT. Combining the CDR3 with reference TRBV7-9 and TRBJ1-1 gives the whole variable domain DTGVSQNPRHKITKRGQNVTFRCDPISEHNRLYWYRQTLGQGPEFLTYFQNEAQLEKSRLLSDRFSAERPKGSFSTLEIQRTEQGDSAMYLCASSFVRDAEAFFGQGTRLTVV.

This clonotype was detected once. This chain links TRBV5-1 with TRBJ2-3, with 14 bases that match TRBD2. The CDR3 has 17 residues. V dropped 2 bases and J dropped 6; count of bases not matched to a gene: 8. The V gene's germline CDR1 is SGHRS and CDR2 YFSETQ. The DNA of the CDR3 is TGCGCCAGCAGCTTTCCGGGACTAGCGGGAGCAAGGGATACGCAGTATTTT. Its translation is CASSFPGLAGARDTQYF. Filled out from reference TRBV5-1 and TRBJ2-3, the complete variable domain reads KAGVTQTPRYLIKTRGQQVTLSCSPISGHRSVSWYQQTPGQGLQFLFEYFSETQRNKGNFPGRFSGRQFSNSRSEMNVSTLELGDSALYLCASSFPGLAGARDTQYFGPGTRLTVL.

This clonotype was picked up many times. The chain is built from TRBV7-2 and TRBJ2-7; D is ambiguous. V was shortened by 1 base and J by 6 bases, with 19 bases between the two germline ends. The CDR3 sequence is 16 residues long. The V gene's germline CDR1 is SGHTA and CDR2 FQGNSA. Written as DNA, the CDR3 is TGTGCCAGCAGCTTAGGAACCCCGAAAACGGGCGCCGAGCAGTACTTC. It encodes CASSLGTPKTGAEQYF.

Remarks on this clonotype: Being one base from a much bigger clone, this may be a read error. The chain is built from TRBV7-2 and TRBJ1-5; 7 bases match TRBD1. The CDR3 consists of 15 residues. Germline V gene lookup returns CDR1 SGHTA and CDR2 FQGNSA. This CDR3 is CASSLDRGGNHPQHF. Here the CDR3 DNA reads TGTGCCAGCAGCTTAGACAGGGGCGGCAATCATCCCCAGCATTTT.

The V call is TRBV5-1, the J call TRBJ1-2, with D hard to call. The CDR3 consists of 14 residues. V lost 0 bases and J lost 0, with 6 bases in between. Per germline, CDR1 SGHRS and CDR2 YFSETQ. CDR3 nucleotide sequence: TGCGCCAGCAGCTTGGCAACAGCTAACTATGGCTACACCTTC. It is translated as CASSLATANYGYTF.

This clonotype occurred many times. This chain links TRBV28 with TRBJ1-2, with TRBD1 as a possible D gene (6 bases). This CDR3 is 13 amino acids long. V was trimmed by 7 bases and J by 6 bases, leaving 15 bases between them. The germline V gene encodes CDR1 MDHEN and CDR2 SYDVKM. This CDR3 is CASTGGGGNGYTF. Here the CDR3 DNA reads TGTGCCAGCACCGGAGGGGGGGGCAATGGCTACACCTTC.

Worth noting for this clonotype: This may be a read error, as it is one base from a much larger clone. The chain combines TRBV11-2 with TRBJ2-7; D not certain. Per germline, CDR1 SGHAT and CDR2 FQNNGV. V lost 6 bases and J lost 5, with 11 bases in between. The CDR3 is 12 residues long. The CDR3 region is CASRQQTDEQYF. CDR3 coding DNA: TGTGCCAGCAGACAGCAGACCGACGAGCAGTACTTC. Together with reference TRBV11-2 and TRBJ2-7, the CDR3 gives the full variable domain: EAGVAQSPRYKIIEKRQSVAFWCNPISGHATLYWYQQILGQGPKLLIQFQNNGVVDDSQLPKDRFSAERLKGVDSTLKIQPAKLEDSAVYLCASRQQTDEQYFGPGTRLTVT.